The next 20 T cell receptor beta chains were all read from a single sample in a study of regulatory T cells in long-lasting Graves disease. Time point meaning: newly diagnosed GD, antithyroid drugs for less than 3 months. PBMC-derived RNA was used for the TCR library. According to the study, TCR beta libraries were built with iRepertoire HTBI primers and CDR3-region Arm-PCR. TCRdb re-derived calls from the multiplex PCR reads in MiXCR, one entry per CDR3 protein. The data hold about 220,000 distinct CDR3 sequences, with roughly 19% observed a single time. These same records also appear under a second study, on T cells in Graves' hyperthyroidism and ophthalmopathy.

The specimen comprised peripheral blood mononuclear cells (PBMCs), sampled at new diagnosis, from a patient treated with antithyroid drugs. These receptors were taken from a woman aged 25-40 years with Graves disease.

Only one count was recorded for this clonotype. The rearrangement joins TRBV2 to TRBJ2-7; no reliable D call. The CDR3 loop spans 13 amino acids. The germline CDR1 and CDR2 sequences are SNHLY and FYNNEI. Trimming took 0 bases from V and 5 from J, leaving 8 bases between them. The CDR3 region is CASSEARLNEQYF. In nucleotides, the CDR3 is TGTGCCAGCAGTGAAGCGAGGTTGAACGAGCAGTACTTC.

V is TRBV28 and J is TRBJ2-5; D is uncertain. The CDR3 is 12 amino acids. Trimming cost V 2 bases and J 4 bases, with 5 bases left between them. Germline CDR1 is MDHEN and CDR2 is SYDVKM. In DNA form, the CDR3 reads TGTGCCAGCAGTTTAATCGCAGAGACCCAGTACTTC. It is translated as CASSLIAETQYF.

This clonotype was detected many times. V usage is TRBV2 and J usage is TRBJ2-2, with TRBD1 matching 10 bases. With V trimmed by 3 bases and J by 3 bases, 10 bases remained unmatched. Per germline, CDR1 SNHLY and CDR2 FYNNEI. The CDR3 is 18 residues long. The CDR3 nucleotides are TGTGCCAGCAGTGACCGATCCGGACAGGGGGAGGACACCGGGGAGCTGTTTTTT. Translated: CASSDRSGQGEDTGELFF.

This clonotype was recorded many times. Here the CDR3 DNA reads TGTGCCAGCAGTTACTCGCAGGGGGCAAGCGATGGCTACACCTTC. Amino acids: CASSYSQGASDGYTF. J is TRBJ1-2 and V is TRBV6-5; 8 bases are a match to TRBD1. J was trimmed by 6 bases and V by 0 bases; bases with no gene match: 6. The CDR3 consists of 15 residues. Germline CDR1 and CDR2: MNHEY and SVGAGI.

This clonotype appeared many times. The rearrangement joins TRBV28 to TRBJ2-7; the D is unclear. This CDR3 is built from 12 residues. From germline, CDR1 is MDHEN and CDR2 SYDVKM. Trimming took 2 bases from V and 6 from J, leaving 8 bases between them. In DNA form, the CDR3 reads TGTGCCAGCAGTTTAGACTCCGCCGAGCAGTACTTC. Encoded protein: CASSLDSAEQYF.

The chain combines TRBV28 with TRBJ2-2; 9 bases align to TRBD1. V gave up 5 bases and J gave up 4 bases; unmatched junction bases: 5. Germline loops: CDR1 MDHEN, CDR2 SYDVKM. CDR3 length: 15 amino acids. CDR3 protein: CASSIPGQGTGELFF. The DNA of the CDR3 is TGTGCCAGCAGTATACCGGGACAGGGCACCGGGGAGCTGTTTTTT. The full variable domain, rest sourced from reference TRBV28 and TRBJ2-2, is DVKVTQSSRYLVKRTGEKVFLECVQDMDHENMFWYRQDPGLGLRLIYFSYDVKMKEKGDIPEGYSVSREKKERFSLILESASTNQTSMYLCASSIPGQGTGELFFGEGSRLTVL.

Concerning this clonotype itself: A clone one base away is much larger, so this may be a read error. The CDR3 loop reads CAGSPGGINYEQYF. The CDR3, as DNA: TGTGCCGGCAGTCCTGGCGGGATTAACTACGAGCAGTACTTC. The chain uses TRBV28 and TRBJ2-3, with a weak D call TRBD2 (6 bases). The J call may be in error: the DNA end matches TRBJ2-7 better. The CDR3 is 14 residues long. Germline-derived CDR1 and CDR2 are MDHEN and SYDVKM.

This clonotype appeared many times. V usage is TRBV20-1 and J usage is TRBJ2-3, with a possible D match to TRBD2 (6 bases). Trimming shortened V by 4 bases and J by 0 bases, and 8 bases separated the two germline ends. CDR1 is DFQATT and CDR2 is SNEGSKA in the germline V gene (reference sequence). This CDR3 has 13 residues. The CDR3 sequence: CSAIGTSTDTQYF. The CDR3 coding sequence is TGCAGTGCTATCGGGACTAGCACAGATACGCAGTATTTT.

In this sample, this clonotype turned up many times. V usage is TRBV27 and J usage is TRBJ2-7; tentative D call: TRBD2 (6 bases). Per the germline V gene, CDR1 is MNHEY and CDR2 is SMNVEV (reference sequence). V was trimmed by 2 bases and J by 3 bases, leaving 11 bases between them. CDR3 size: 14 residues. Written as DNA, the CDR3 is TGTGCCAGCAGTTTAAAGTGGGGGGTCTACGAGCAGTACTTC. It yields the protein CASSLKWGVYEQYF.

This clonotype was found many times. The chain links TRBV4-1 to TRBJ2-7; tentative D call: TRBD1 (7 bases). Germline V lookup: CDR1 MGHRA, CDR2 YSYEKL. This CDR3 contains 15 residues. Trimming removed 0 bases at V and 3 bases at J, with 12 bases between. The CDR3 nucleotides are TGCGCCAGCAGCCAAGAAGCAGGGGGGTTCTACGAGCAGTACTTC. Translated, it gives CASSQEAGGFYEQYF.

This clonotype occurred a few times. The chain recombines TRBV15 with TRBJ2-3; 7 bases match TRBD2. Trimming at V came to 0 bases and at J to 3 bases, leaving 6 bases not matched to a gene. In germline, CDR1 is LNHNV, CDR2 YYDKDF (reference sequence). This CDR3 region has 16 residues. CDR3 residues: CATSREAGLGTDTQYF. For the CDR3, the DNA is TGTGCCACCAGCAGAGAGGCCGGACTAGGAACAGATACGCAGTATTTT.

This clonotype was detected many times. The V gene is TRBV19, the J gene TRBJ1-2; no firm D call. Per germline, CDR1 LNHDA and CDR2 SQIVND (reference sequence). This CDR3 has 11 amino acids. V was shortened by 5 bases and J by 6 bases, with 7 bases between the two germline ends. CDR3 in amino acids: CASSQYNGYTF. The CDR3 DNA reads as TGTGCCAGTAGTCAATATAATGGCTACACCTTC.

In its sample, this clonotype was seen many times. The chain employs TRBV30 and TRBJ2-3; 7 positions match TRBD2. With 3 bases clipped from V and 1 base from J, the junction kept 7 bases outside the gene matches. Per germline, CDR1 GTSNPN and CDR2 SVGIG (reference sequence). The CDR3 runs 15 residues. CDR3 coding DNA: TGTGCCTGGAGAGGATTGGCGGGGGGCACAGATACGCAGTATTTT. Residues: CAWRGLAGGTDTQYF.

Many counts were recorded for this clonotype. This chain uses TRBV28 with TRBJ1-1; 7 nucleotides agree with TRBD1. The V and J ends lost 6 bases and 0 bases, in that order; junction bases with no gene match: 1. The CDR3 extends over 13 amino acids. CDR1 MDHEN and CDR2 SYDVKM come from the germline V gene. The CDR3 region has the DNA TGTGCCAGCAGGGACAGGATGAACACTGAAGCTTTCTTT. Residues: CASRDRMNTEAFF.

Many counts were recorded for this clonotype. V usage is TRBV7-9 and J usage is TRBJ2-5, with 9 bases lining up with TRBD2. The CDR3 sequence is 15 residues long. Germline V gives CDR1 SEHNR, CDR2 FQNEAQ (reference sequence). Trimming took 5 bases from V and 5 from J; bases not matched to a gene: 9. The CDR3 region is CASSLLSGGQETQYF. The CDR3 region has the DNA TGTGCCAGCAGCCTACTAAGCGGGGGGCAGGAGACCCAGTACTTC.

This clonotype was seen repeatedly, ten times or more. J is TRBJ1-5 and V is TRBV7-9; D might be TRBD1 (6 bases). Germline V gene data show CDR1 as SEHNR and CDR2 as FQNEAQ (reference sequence). The CDR3 is 13 residues long. Trimming took 5 bases from V and 6 from J, leaving 11 bases between them. In DNA, the CDR3 is TGTGCCAGCAGCCTGGGGGGCAGTCAGCCCCAGCATTTT. Its protein is CASSLGGSQPQHF.

This clonotype was found many times. DNA for the CDR3: TGTGCCAGCAGCTTTAATGATCAGCCCCAGCATTTT. Protein product: CASSFNDQPQHF. The genes are TRBV11-2 and TRBJ1-5; D gene unclear. V was clipped by 3 bases and J by 5 bases, with 5 bases between them. The CDR3 totals 12 residues. The germline V gene encodes CDR1 SGHAT and CDR2 FQNNGV.

Ten or more counts support this clonotype. This chain uses TRBV7-9 with TRBJ1-4, with D possibly TRBD1 on 5 matching bases. The CDR3 totals 16 residues. In germline, CDR1 is SEHNR, CDR2 FQNEAQ (reference sequence). V lost 2 bases to trimming and J lost 0 bases, with 10 bases between them. The CDR3 DNA reads TGTGCCAGCAGCTTAAGCCGGGGGGCAACTAATGAAAAACTGTTTTTT. Its translation is CASSLSRGATNEKLFF.

The V call is TRBV7-6, the J call TRBJ1-1, with D perhaps matching TRBD1 (5 bases). V was shortened by 5 bases and J by 2 bases, with 12 bases between the two germline ends. Germline values: CDR1 SGHVS, CDR2 FNYEAQ. This CDR3 is 14 amino acids long. This chain's CDR3 is CASSPGSGNTEAFF. Written as DNA, the CDR3 is TGTGCCAGCAGCCCAGGGTCCGGAAACACTGAAGCTTTCTTT.

This clonotype was found many times. CDR3 coding DNA: TGTGCCTGGAGTGGCGGGAGTGTGGTCTACGAGCAGTACTTC. This sequence encodes CAWSGGSVVYEQYF. This chain links TRBV30 with TRBJ2-7, with 7 positions matching TRBD2. From germline, CDR1 is GTSNPN and CDR2 SVGIG (reference sequence). The CDR3 is 14 amino acids. V was clipped by 1 base and J by 3 bases; unmatched bases: 6.